The rows below give T cell receptor beta chains drawn from one sample of a study of identical twins. Using its own MiXCR run on the 5' RACE reads, TCRdb lists one record per CDR3 protein. The data hold 500,000 to 650,000 distinct CDR3 sequences, with 20% to 25% observed a single time. Separately, the same data were catalogued under a study of yellow fever vaccine responses in identical twins.

The sequenced sample consisted of CD4+ T cells sorted from blood. Source of these receptors: a woman aged 18-30 years in good health. CDR3s include the opening cysteine and the closing phenylalanine or tryptophan. The D gene is left open where the match is weak. Clone sizes are given selectively: once, few, many, or a class where the clone is expanded.

V: TRBV10-3
D: TRBD2
size: few
J: TRBJ2-1
CDR3: CAVKGLAGFSQFF
DNA: TGTGCCGTCAAGGGACTAGCGGGATTTTCGCAGTTCTTC

V: TRBV5-1
D: NA
size: few
J: TRBJ2-2
CDR3: CASSSGMSRNTGELFF
DNA: TGCGCCAGCAGCTCTGGGATGTCTCGTAACACCGGGGAGCTGTTTTTT

V: TRBV4-2
D: NA
size: NA
J: TRBJ2-1
CDR3: CASSQGTTNEQFF
DNA: TGTGCCAGCAGCCAAGGGACTACCAATGAGCAGTTCTTC

V: TRBV2
D: NA
size: few
J: TRBJ2-2
CDR3: CASRTAKVTGELFF
DNA: TGTGCCAGCAGGACAGCCAAAGTCACCGGGGAGCTGTTTTTT

V: TRBV7-2
D: NA
size: NA
J: TRBJ2-2
CDR3: CASSLFFAGGKAGELFF
DNA: TGTGCCAGCAGCTTATTTTTCGCAGGGGGGAAAGCCGGGGAGCTGTTTTTT

V: TRBV7-2
D: NA
size: few
J: TRBJ2-2
CDR3: CASSLSGVNTGELFF
DNA: TGTGCCAGCAGCTTGTCAGGGGTGAACACCGGGGAGCTGTTTTTT

V: TRBV12-3/TRBV12-4
D: NA
size: few
J: TRBJ1-1
CDR3: CASSLATQVNTEAFF
DNA: TGTGCCAGCAGTTTGGCCACACAGGTGAACACTGAAGCTTTCTTT

V: TRBV10-3
D: NA
size: NA
J: TRBJ2-1
CDR3: CAISGHPAGNEQFF
DNA: TGTGCCATCAGTGGCCACCCGGCGGGGAATGAGCAGTTCTTC

V: TRBV4-2
D: NA
size: few
J: TRBJ2-1
CDR3: CASSLPPLALHNEQFF
DNA: TGTGCCAGCAGCCTACCCCCGCTAGCGCTCCACAATGAGCAGTTCTTC

V: TRBV3-1
D: NA
size: NA
J: TRBJ2-3
CDR3: CASSPRIAADTQYF
DNA: TGTGCCAGCAGCCCAAGAATAGCCGCAGATACGCAGTATTTT

V: TRBV7-6
D: TRBD2
size: NA
J: TRBJ2-2
CDR3: CASSLVAGGPSNTGELFF
DNA: TGTGCCAGCAGCTTAGTGGCGGGGGGGCCGTCGAACACCGGGGAGCTGTTTTTT

V: TRBV20-1
D: NA
size: NA
J: TRBJ2-3
CDR3: CSASAPRGTDTQYF
DNA: TGCAGTGCTAGTGCTCCTAGGGGCACAGATACGCAGTATTTT

V: TRBV20-1
D: NA
size: few
J: TRBJ1-5
CDR3: CSARFGGNSNQPQHF
DNA: TGCAGTGCTAGGTTCGGGGGAAATAGCAATCAGCCCCAGCATTTT

V: TRBV9
D: NA
size: NA
J: TRBJ1-2
CDR3: CASSVGEGDYGYTF
DNA: TGTGCCAGCAGCGTAGGAGAAGGGGACTATGGCTACACCTTC

V: TRBV19
D: NA
size: NA
J: TRBJ2-4
CDR3: CASSIGEGSWAKNIQYF
DNA: TGTGCCAGTAGCATCGGCGAAGGGAGTTGGGCCAAAAACATTCAGTACTTC

V: TRBV5-1
D: TRBD2
size: NA
J: TRBJ2-3
CDR3: CASSLGTSGVSDTQYF
DNA: TGCGCCAGCAGCTTGGGGACTAGCGGGGTTTCAGATACGCAGTATTTT

V: TRBV3-1
D: NA
size: NA
J: TRBJ2-2
CDR3: CASSQIQIKNGELFF
DNA: TGTGCCAGCAGCCAAATTCAGATAAAAAACGGGGAGCTGTTTTTT

V: TRBV29-1
D: TRBD2
size: few
J: TRBJ2-4
CDR3: CSVEEGGRAGIQYF
DNA: TGCAGCGTTGAAGAAGGTGGGAGGGCCGGCATTCAGTACTTC

V: TRBV25-1
D: NA
size: NA
J: TRBJ1-2
CDR3: CASREDDGRYGYTF
DNA: TGTGCCAGCAGAGAAGACGATGGCCGCTATGGCTACACCTTC

V: TRBV6-1
D: NA
size: NA
J: TRBJ2-3
CDR3: CASSEATPGADTQYF
DNA: TGTGCCAGCAGTGAAGCAACGCCGGGGGCAGATACGCAGTATTTT

V: TRBV20-1
D: NA
size: NA
J: TRBJ2-3
CDR3: CSAREGRTDTQYF
DNA: TGCAGTGCTAGGGAGGGCCGAACAGATACGCAGTATTTT

V: TRBV7-2
D: TRBD2
size: NA
J: TRBJ2-1
CDR3: CASSLLGRGGYNEQFF
DNA: TGTGCCAGCAGCTTGTTAGGGCGGGGGGGTTACAATGAGCAGTTCTTC

V: TRBV7-9
D: NA
size: NA
J: TRBJ1-1
CDR3: CASSLGNAEAFF
DNA: TGTGCCAGCAGCTTAGGGAACGCTGAAGCTTTCTTT

V: TRBV12-3/TRBV12-4
D: NA
size: few
J: TRBJ2-1
CDR3: CASSLGTVSNEQFF
DNA: TGTGCCAGCAGTTTAGGGACAGTCTCCAATGAGCAGTTCTTC

V: TRBV7-8
D: TRBD1
size: NA
J: TRBJ1-4
CDR3: CARPNLGTGHEKLFF
DNA: TGTGCCAGACCTAATCTAGGGACAGGGCACGAAAAACTGTTTTTT

V: TRBV9
D: NA
size: NA
J: TRBJ2-3
CDR3: CASSVRGYGADTQYF
DNA: TGTGCCAGCAGCGTACGGGGTTATGGGGCAGATACGCAGTATTTT

V: TRBV5-1
D: NA
size: few
J: TRBJ2-2
CDR3: CASSIGTHTNTGELFF
DNA: TGCGCCAGCAGCATTGGGACCCATACAAACACCGGGGAGCTGTTTTTT

V: TRBV12-3/TRBV12-4
D: NA
size: NA
J: TRBJ2-1
CDR3: CASTQGGGRTYNEQFF
DNA: TGTGCCAGCACCCAGGGGGGCGGAAGAACGTACAATGAGCAGTTCTTC

V: TRBV11-2
D: TRBD1
size: few
J: TRBJ2-1
CDR3: CASSSTGTGRGEQFF
DNA: TGTGCCAGCAGCTCAACCGGGACAGGGCGAGGTGAGCAGTTCTTC

V: TRBV4-1
D: TRBD2
size: few
J: TRBJ2-1
CDR3: CASSHGLAVSSYNEQFF
DNA: TGCGCCAGCAGCCATGGACTAGCGGTGAGCTCCTACAATGAGCAGTTCTTC

V: TRBV10-3
D: TRBD1
size: NA
J: TRBJ2-1
CDR3: CAIRNSGTGAYNEQFF
DNA: TGTGCCATACGAAATTCCGGGACAGGGGCATACAATGAGCAGTTCTTC

V: TRBV7-6
D: TRBD2
size: NA
J: TRBJ2-7
CDR3: CASSLEAGGYEQYF
DNA: TGTGCCAGCAGCTTAGAGGCGGGGGGCTACGAGCAGTACTTC

V: TRBV5-1
D: NA
size: few
J: TRBJ2-7
CDR3: CASSLDGTTYEQYF
DNA: TGCGCCAGCAGCTTGGACGGGACGACCTACGAGCAGTACTTC

V: TRBV3-1
D: TRBD2
size: few
J: TRBJ2-7
CDR3: CASSQVGSSGNRYEQYF
DNA: TGTGCCAGCAGCCAAGTGGGGTCTAGCGGGAATCGCTACGAGCAGTACTTC

V: TRBV25-1
D: NA
size: NA
J: TRBJ1-6
CDR3: CASSSQTGSPLHF
DNA: TGTGCCAGCAGTTCCCAGACGGGATCACCCCTCCACTTT

V: TRBV19
D: NA
size: NA
J: TRBJ2-1
CDR3: CASSMQGYSYNEQFF
DNA: TGTGCCAGTAGTATGCAGGGATACTCCTACAATGAGCAGTTCTTC

V: TRBV6-1
D: TRBD2
size: few
J: TRBJ2-3
CDR3: CASSPGLAGFSDTQYF
DNA: TGTGCCAGCAGTCCGGGACTAGCGGGGTTTTCAGATACGCAGTATTTT

V: TRBV10-3
D: TRBD1
size: NA
J: TRBJ2-3
CDR3: CAILGQSTDTQYF
DNA: TGTGCCATCTTGGGACAGAGCACAGATACGCAGTATTTT

V: TRBV14
D: TRBD2
size: few
J: TRBJ2-1
CDR3: CASSLFEREKRYNEQFF
DNA: TGTGCCAGCAGCCTCTTTGAGCGGGAGAAAAGATACAATGAGCAGTTCTTC

V: TRBV29-1
D: NA
size: NA
J: TRBJ1-1
CDR3: CSVEPRLRTEAFF
DNA: TGCAGCGTGGAACCCCGTCTCAGGACTGAAGCTTTCTTT

V: TRBV5-1
D: NA
size: NA
J: TRBJ2-1
CDR3: CASRSANEQFF
DNA: TGCGCCAGCAGGTCGGCAAATGAGCAGTTCTTC

V: TRBV3-1
D: NA
size: few
J: TRBJ2-2
CDR3: CASSHPNRVSNTGELFF
DNA: TGTGCCAGCAGCCACCCAAACCGGGTCTCCAACACCGGGGAGCTGTTTTTT

V: TRBV5-1
D: NA
size: NA
J: TRBJ2-1
CDR3: CASRDSSGYNEQFF
DNA: TGCGCCAGCCGGGACTCATCGGGGTACAATGAGCAGTTCTTC

V: TRBV5-1
D: TRBD2
size: NA
J: TRBJ2-1
CDR3: CASSPGGFDEQFF
DNA: TGCGCCAGCAGCCCCGGGGGGTTCGATGAGCAGTTCTTC

V: TRBV4-2
D: NA
size: few
J: TRBJ1-1
CDR3: CASSQDVHGLVTEAFF
DNA: TGTGCCAGCAGCCAAGATGTACACGGCCTAGTGACTGAAGCTTTCTTT

V: TRBV5-1
D: TRBD2
size: few
J: TRBJ2-1
CDR3: CASSTRTSGGLGEQFF
DNA: TGCGCCAGCAGCACGAGAACTAGCGGGGGGCTGGGTGAGCAGTTCTTC

V: TRBV9
D: TRBD2
size: NA
J: TRBJ2-1
CDR3: CASSVVGTSGEQFF
DNA: TGTGCCAGCAGCGTAGTAGGGACTAGCGGTGAGCAGTTCTTC

V: TRBV28
D: TRBD2
size: NA
J: TRBJ2-1
CDR3: CASIKGGLAGKRYNEQFF
DNA: TGTGCCAGCATTAAGGGGGGACTAGCGGGTAAAAGATACAATGAGCAGTTCTTC

V: TRBV15
D: NA
size: few
J: TRBJ2-1
CDR3: CATEGGVSYNEQFF
DNA: TGTGCCACAGAAGGTGGGGTCTCCTACAATGAGCAGTTCTTC

V: TRBV2
D: NA
size: few
J: TRBJ2-1
CDR3: CASSEQGSQAPWGNEQFF
DNA: TGTGCCAGCAGTGAACAGGGTTCACAGGCTCCTTGGGGCAATGAGCAGTTCTTC

V: TRBV18
D: NA
size: NA
J: TRBJ1-3
CDR3: CASSPTRDIHTIYF
DNA: TGTGCCAGCTCACCTACGCGGGACATTCACACCATATATTTT

V: TRBV12-3/TRBV12-4
D: NA
size: few
J: TRBJ2-1
CDR3: CASSDQGSYNEQFF
DNA: TGTGCCAGCAGTGATCAGGGTTCCTACAATGAGCAGTTCTTC

V: TRBV5-1
D: TRBD1
size: NA
J: TRBJ1-2
CDR3: CASSTGTGIDYTF
DNA: TGCGCCAGCAGCACCGGGACAGGGATTGACTACACCTTC

V: TRBV9
D: TRBD1
size: many
J: TRBJ1-4
CDR3: CASSPRGQADEKLFF
DNA: TGTGCCAGCAGCCCCCGGGGACAGGCTGATGAAAAACTGTTTTTT

V: TRBV27
D: NA
size: few
J: TRBJ1-5
CDR3: CASSLGQHQPQHF
DNA: TGTGCCAGCAGTTTAGGGCAGCATCAGCCCCAGCATTTT

V: TRBV7-2
D: NA
size: NA
J: TRBJ2-5
CDR3: CASSLVAGQYETQYF
DNA: TGTGCCAGCAGCTTAGTGGCTGGGCAGTATGAGACCCAGTACTTC